These 12 T cell receptor beta chains came from one sample sequenced in a study of T cells expressing NK-cell markers. Reanalyzing the 5' RACE reads, TCRdb keeps one entry per CDR3 protein, without DNA. The specimen's table records 550,000 or so distinct CDR3 sequences. The sample taken for sequencing was blood T cells: a sorted CD56 or NKG2C T cell subset, CD4+ or CD8+ T cells, or bulk PBMC T cells (not recorded which). The receptors were gathered from a man aged 18 to 29 in good health.

The V call is TRBV28, the J call TRBJ2-1. This CDR3 region has 14 residues. CDR1 and CDR2 from the germline V gene are MDHEN and SYDVKM. The CDR3 here is CASSADITNNEQFF.

CDR3 sequence: CASSPFLGQEATDTQYF. The chain couples TRBV7-6 to TRBJ2-3; the D call of TRBD1 rests on TCRdb alone, since no DNA is present to check it. There are 17 residues in the CDR3. Germline V gives CDR1 SGHVS, CDR2 FNYEAQ.

This sequence joins TRBV20-1 and TRBJ2-1; the TRBD2 assignment by TCRdb is unverifiable without DNA. The CDR3 loop spans 14 amino acids. Germline CDR1 DFQATT, CDR2 SNEGSKA (reference sequence). The CDR3 loop reads CSAILAGGHNEQFF.

The rearrangement joins TRBV12-3 or TRBV12-4 to TRBJ1-4; the D call from TCRdb, TRBD1, cannot be confirmed without DNA. The CDR3 has 16 residues. The CDR3 loop reads CASSPLTGNTNEKLFF.

The chain recombines TRBV5-1 with TRBJ2-2. This CDR3 has 15 amino acids. From germline, CDR1 is SGHRS and CDR2 YFSETQ. CDR3 sequence reads: CASSLAGGDTGELFF.

The chain has TRBV29-1 and TRBJ1-2; no DNA is available, so the TRBD1 call from TCRdb remains unchecked. Germline-derived CDR1 and CDR2 are SQVTM and ANQGSEA. This CDR3 spans 13 amino acids. CDR3 residues: CSTNRVANYGYTF.

The rearrangement uses TRBV7-2 and TRBJ2-7; TCRdb gives TRBD1 as the D gene, but with no DNA this cannot be confirmed. Germline CDR1 reads SGHTA; CDR2 reads FQGNSA. This CDR3 has 13 residues. The CDR3 loop is CASSSPVRYEQYF.

This chain joins TRBV20-1 and TRBJ2-7; the TRBD2 assignment by TCRdb is unverifiable without DNA. The germline V gene has CDR1 DFQATT and CDR2 SNEGSKA (reference sequence). The CDR3 has 13 amino acids. The CDR3: CSATSGSVDEQYF.

The chain employs TRBV5-8 and TRBJ2-5; the TRBD1 assignment by TCRdb is unverifiable without DNA. Germline CDR1 is SGHTS and CDR2 is YDEGEE. The CDR3 length is 15 residues. The CDR3 spells CASSSGQGAEETQYF.

The genes are TRBV11-2 and TRBJ2-1; the D gene TCRdb calls, TRBD2, cannot be checked with no DNA. CDR1 and CDR2 from the germline V gene are SGHAT and FQNNGV. The CDR3 is 17 residues long. The chain's CDR3 is CASSPNLLAGEVDEQFF.

V usage is TRBV11-2 and J usage is TRBJ1-6. In germline, CDR1 is SGHAT, CDR2 FQNNGV. The length of the CDR3 is 16 residues. The CDR3 sequence: CASSDRTADLDSPLHF.

The chain carries TRBV7-6 and TRBJ2-5; as DNA is missing, the TRBD2 call by TCRdb cannot be tested. Germline assignment: CDR1 SGHVS and CDR2 FNYEAQ. This CDR3 spans 18 amino acids. CDR3 amino acids: CASSQTSGSKGGKETQYF.